This TCR beta chain was found in a study of T-cell memory formation after mild COVID-19. The overall study: Largely, the TCR clusters proved donor specific. Findings of the study overall: Clones which contracted sat mainly in CM and EM if CD4+, and in EMRA if CD8+. Unconfirmed was the SARS-CoV-2 specificity of second-wave clones that peaked on day 37.

The germline V and J ends were trimmed by 6 bases and 8 bases, with 11 bases remaining between them. The CDR3 spans 12 residues. TCR alpha and TCR beta cDNA libraries with sample barcodes and UMIs came from 5'RACE using constant-segment primers. TCRdb reanalysed the 5' RACE reads using MiXCR and keeps one entry per CDR3 protein. The sample contains hundreds of thousands of distinct CDR3 sequences, around a quarter of which appear only once. Concerning this clonotype itself: No antigen is known for it.

The receptor comes from an adult woman who had mild COVID-19 (a few samples of this study predate the infection). Cell type and time point are not known. This chain links TRBV12-3 or TRBV12-4 with TRBJ2-1; tentative D call: TRBD1 (6 bases). Sequenced input: PBMCs or a T cell subset sorted from them (not recorded which). CDR3 sequence (DNA): TGTGCCAGCAGCAAACAGGGTTATGAGCAGTTCTTC. Translating it yields CASSKQGYEQFF.